These T cell receptor beta chains were read from a single sample in a study of blood T cell repertoires in COVID-19. Repertoires were generated with immunoSEQ multiplex PCR, while TCRdb's copy carries only in-frame clones and drops some. Of roughly 410,000 clones listed, around 91% are singletons. Sample: peripheral blood. These TCRs come from a woman aged 40 to 50 with COVID-19, enrolled during active disease. CDR3s include the opening cysteine and the closing phenylalanine or tryptophan. D genes are given only for firm matches. Clone size is given for some rows only: seen once, a few or many times, or a class if the clone is expanded.

13	-	TRBV18	TRBJ1-1	once	TGTGCCAGCTCATCCGGACAGAAGTATGAAGCTTTCTTT	CASSSGQKYEAFF
11	-	TRBV28	TRBJ2-1	-	TGTGCCAGCAGACTAGGCAATGAGCAGTTCTTC	CASRLGNEQFF
16	TRBD2	TRBV9	TRBJ2-2	-	TGTGCCAGCAGCCCCCGTGGGAGGGAGAACACCGGGGAGCTGTTTTTT	CASSPRGRENTGELFF
15	-	TRBV5-5	TRBJ2-2	-	TGTGCCAGCAGCTGGAGAGCTAGCGAAACCGGGGAGCTGTTTTTT	CASSWRASETGELFF
17	TRBD2	TRBV10-3	TRBJ2-1	-	TGTGCCATCAGTGAGTCGTTGGGGAGGGGTCCGGGCAATGAGCAGTTCTTC	CAISESLGRGPGNEQFF
20	TRBD2	TRBV7-8	TRBJ2-2	-	TGTGCCAGCAGCCCGTTTGCCCTGACGGGAGGCCGGGTTGACACCGGGGAGCTGTTTTTT	CASSPFALTGGRVDTGELFF
16	TRBD2	TRBV30	TRBJ2-2	-	TGTGCCTGGAGTGTACGGCGGGAGGGAAACACCGGGGAGCTGTTTTTT	CAWSVRREGNTGELFF
14	TRBD1	TRBV18	TRBJ1-2	-	TGTGCCAGCTCACCATTACAGGGGAACCATGGCTACACCTTC	CASSPLQGNHGYTF
14	TRBD1	TRBV5-4	TRBJ1-2	-	TGTGCCAGCAGCTTGGGGGACAGTAACTATGGCTACACCTTC	CASSLGDSNYGYTF
16	TRBD2	TRBV11-3	TRBJ2-1	-	TGTGCCAGCAGCTTAGACCTTGCGGGAGGGCTCAATGAGCAGTTCTTC	CASSLDLAGGLNEQFF
14	-	TRBV27	TRBJ1-3	-	TGTGCCAGCAGTCCCTACGGGGGGGGAAACACCATATATTTT	CASSPYGGGNTIYF
14	-	TRBV18	TRBJ1-3	-	TGTGCCAGCTCACCATCAGGGAATGGAAACACCATATATTTT	CASSPSGNGNTIYF
14	-	TRBV27	TRBJ1-2	-	TGTGCCAGCTTCGGGGGGACCAGCCACTATGGCTACACCTTC	CASFGGTSHYGYTF
16	TRBD2	TRBV3-1/TRBV3-2	TRBJ2-1	-	TGTGCCAGCAGCTTGACCCTAGCGGGGGCCGGTAATGAGCAGTTCTTC	CASSLTLAGAGNEQFF
16	TRBD1	TRBV5-5	TRBJ1-6	-	TGTGCCAGCAGCCGGACAGGGGCCTCCTATAATTCACCCCTCCACTTT	CASSRTGASYNSPLHF
11	-	TRBV6-5	TRBJ1-3	-	TGTGCCAGCAGTTCCCGGAACACCATATATTTT	CASSSRNTIYF
16	TRBD1	TRBV6-2/TRBV6-3	TRBJ2-5	-	TGTGCCAGCAGTTCTCTAAATCGACAGGGGGGAGAGACCCAGTACTTC	CASSSLNRQGGETQYF
14	-	TRBV2	TRBJ1-1	-	TGTGCCAGCAGTGATGGAGCGATGGGCACTGAAGCTTTCTTT	CASSDGAMGTEAFF
17	TRBD2	TRBV7-8	TRBJ2-2	once	TGTGCCAGCAGCCTTGGGACTAGCGGGACGAACACCGGGGAGCTGTTTTTT	CASSLGTSGTNTGELFF
14	-	TRBV4-3	TRBJ1-2	once	TGCGCCAGCAGCCAGGAAGGGGGGGGTTATGGCTACACCTTC	CASSQEGGGYGYTF
13	TRBD2	TRBV28	TRBJ2-3	-	TGTGCCACCGCGGTTGGGAGGGCAGATACGCAGTATTTT	CATAVGRADTQYF
15	TRBD1	TRBV28	TRBJ1-6	-	TGTGCCAGCAGTCCAGTAAGCAGGGGGCTCTCACCCCTCCACTTT	CASSPVSRGLSPLHF
16	-	TRBV2	TRBJ1-2	-	TGTGCCAGCCGAGAGAGCCCTGCGACAGAGAACTATGGCTACACCTTC	CASRESPATENYGYTF
11	-	TRBV19	TRBJ1-1	few	TGTGCCAGTAGGCGGGCGGCTGAAGCTTTCTTT	CASRRAAEAFF
11	-	TRBV20-1	TRBJ1-3	once	TGCAGTGCTACAGCTGGAAACACCATATATTTT	CSATAGNTIYF
14	-	TRBV5-5	TRBJ2-1	-	TGTGCCAGCAGCCCCGGGGTCGAACCATTAAAGCAGTTCTTC	CASSPGVEPLKQFF
16	-	TRBV4-3	TRBJ1-5	-	TGCGCCAGCAGCCAAGGGAGTTGGGGGGTCGGGCAGCCCCAGCATTTT	CASSQGSWGVGQPQHF
15	-	TRBV7-9	TRBJ2-3	-	TGTGCCAGCAGGGGCGTGGCACCCAGCACAGATACGCAGTATTTT	CASRGVAPSTDTQYF
12	TRBD2	TRBV27	TRBJ2-7	-	TGTGCCAGCAGTACTAAGCGGGAGATTCGGCACTTC	CASSTKREIRHF
14	-	TRBV7-8	TRBJ1-5	-	TGTGCCAGCAGCCGCCCGGCGGGCAATCAGCCCCAGCATTTT	CASSRPAGNQPQHF
14	-	TRBV7-2	TRBJ1-1	-	TGTGCCAGCAGCTTAGCACAGGGGAACACTGAAGCTTTCTTT	CASSLAQGNTEAFF
17	TRBD2	TRBV18	TRBJ2-1	-	TGTGCCAGCTCAGATTCCGCTGCTAGCGGGGTGTACAATGAGCAGTTCTTC	CASSDSAASGVYNEQFF
13	TRBD1	TRBV10-3	TRBJ1-1	-	TGTGCCATCAACCGACAGGGGGGAACTGAAGCTTTCTTT	CAINRQGGTEAFF
13	TRBD1	TRBV11-3	TRBJ2-1	-	TGTGCCAGCAGCTCCGGGACAGGGAATGAGCAGTTCTTC	CASSSGTGNEQFF
14	-	TRBV5-1	TRBJ2-7	-	TGCGCCAGCAGCTTGTACGGGGTCTCCTACGAGCAGTACTTC	CASSLYGVSYEQYF
14	-	TRBV14	TRBJ1-2	-	TGTGCCAGCAGCCAGCTTGGACAGAGCTATGGCTACACCTTC	CASSQLGQSYGYTF
13	-	TRBV18	TRBJ1-1	-	TGTGCCAGCTCACAAGCCATGAACACTGAAGCTTTCTTT	CASSQAMNTEAFF
12	-	TRBV28	TRBJ2-2	few	TGTGCCAGCAGTTTACTCACCGGGGAGCTGTTTTTT	CASSLLTGELFF
15	TRBD1	TRBV5-1	TRBJ1-2	-	TGCGCCAGCAGCTTGACTCAGGGGGCGAACTATGGCTACACCTTC	CASSLTQGANYGYTF
15	TRBD1	TRBV9	TRBJ1-2	-	TGTGCCAGCAGGAAACCGGGACAGGGGAGCTATGGCTACACCTTC	CASRKPGQGSYGYTF
15	TRBD2	TRBV18	TRBJ2-1	-	TGTGCCAGCTCATCTCGACTAGCGGGAAACAATGAGCAGTTCTTC	CASSSRLAGNNEQFF
16	-	TRBV5-1	TRBJ1-1	-	TGCGCCAGCAGCCCTCGACAGGAAAGAAGGAACACTGAAGCTTTCTTT	CASSPRQERRNTEAFF
17	-	TRBV30	TRBJ1-6	-	TGTGCCTGGAGTGGAGTTGGTTTGAGGGAATATAATTCACCCCTCCACTTT	CAWSGVGLREYNSPLHF
14	TRBD1	TRBV2	TRBJ1-5	-	TGTGCCAGCGCCCAGGGGGCGCGAAGTCAGCCCCAGCATTTT	CASAQGARSQPQHF
15	TRBD1	TRBV4-3	TRBJ2-2	few	TGCGCCAGCAGCCCAGGACAGGCGAACACCGGGGAGCTGTTTTTT	CASSPGQANTGELFF
18	-	TRBV28	TRBJ1-6	-	TGTGCCAGCACCCCCCGTAGGCGGCTGAGCTCCTATAATTCACCCCTCCACTTT	CASTPRRRLSSYNSPLHF
16	TRBD1	TRBV11-3	TRBJ2-2	-	TGTGCCAGCAAATTTTCCGGGACAGGGTACACCGGGGAGCTGTTTTTT	CASKFSGTGYTGELFF
16	-	TRBV7-6	TRBJ1-2	-	TGTGCCAGCAGCTTCACAGGGCCTCCTGAATTCTATGGCTACACCTTC	CASSFTGPPEFYGYTF
12	-	TRBV27	TRBJ1-5	-	TGTGCCAGCAGTTTTGGAGATCAGCCCCAGCATTTT	CASSFGDQPQHF
16	TRBD1	TRBV5-6	TRBJ2-7	-	TGTGCCAGCAGCTTGGTATCCGGGACAGGGGTACGCGAGCAGTACTTC	CASSLVSGTGVREQYF
17	TRBD1	TRBV27	TRBJ2-1	-	TGTGCCAGTGCGGACCGGGACAGGGGAAGCTCCTACAATGAGCAGTTCTTC	CASADRDRGSSYNEQFF
16	-	TRBV5-1	TRBJ2-7	once	TGCGCCAGCAGCTTGGGGGGACACGCGAGCTCCTACGAGCAGTACTTC	CASSLGGHASSYEQYF
16	-	TRBV28	TRBJ2-7	-	TGTGCCAGCAGTTTACCAACCGGGGTCCCCTTCTCCGAGCAGTACTTC	CASSLPTGVPFSEQYF
14	TRBD1	TRBV2	TRBJ2-5	-	TGTGCCAGCAGACCCGGGACAGGGGTTGAGACCCAGTACTTC	CASRPGTGVETQYF
14	-	TRBV7-2	TRBJ1-1	once	TGTGCCAGCAGCCCTGCAGGGTGGGACACTGAAGCTTTCTTT	CASSPAGWDTEAFF
14	TRBD1	TRBV4-3	TRBJ1-2	once	TGCGCCAGCAGCCACGCGACAGGGAACTATGGCTACACCTTC	CASSHATGNYGYTF
16	TRBD2	TRBV20-1	TRBJ2-1	-	TGCAGTGCTAGTTTTTTGGGCGGGGGGGCATACAATGAGCAGTTCTTC	CSASFLGGGAYNEQFF
14	TRBD1	TRBV27	TRBJ1-1	-	TGTGCCAGCAGCCAGCAGGGGGCAAGAACTGAAGCTTTCTTT	CASSQQGARTEAFF
13	-	TRBV27	TRBJ2-7	-	TGTGCCAGCAGCAGAGCGTCGGGGGACGAGCAGTACTTC	CASSRASGDEQYF
15	-	TRBV9	TRBJ2-7	-	TGTGCCAGCAGCAGGATTCCCGGGGGATCCTACGAGCAGTACTTC	CASSRIPGGSYEQYF